The source of this T cell receptor beta chain is a study of Graves' ophthalmopathy and Graves' hyperthyroidism. Study findings and constraints: Sensitivity reached 85% to 90% and specificity approximately 81% for a 13-signature model separating ophthalmopathy from stable hyperthyroidism. Also, most clonotypes expanded in the thyroid above 0.001 frequency appeared in blood.

The V gene end was trimmed by 0 bases and the J gene end by 0 bases; junction bases not matched to a gene: 11. CDR3 length: 21 residues. From germline, CDR1 is LGHNA and CDR2 YNFKEQ. Amplified TCR beta CDR3 regions were obtained using RNA transcripts as template. Second-round multiplex PCR came after first-round RT-PCR with HTBI primers. TCRdb recomputed calls from the multiplex PCR reads with MiXCR, one row per CDR3 protein. The profile covers 350,000 or so distinct CDR3 sequences, with roughly 15% appearing a single time and approximately 13% taken by the ten largest. Other autoimmune diseases, uncontrolled infections, pregnancy or lactation ruled patients out of participation. Clinicians made diagnoses from clinical symptoms, serum thyroxine, TRAb, thyroid ultrasound and orbital computed tomography. This clonotype was detected many times. What it binds is unknown.

The receptor comes from an adult man with Graves' ophthalmopathy. The source material was peripheral blood. V is TRBV4-2 and J is TRBJ2-6; 10 nucleotides agree with TRBD2. The CDR3: CASSQERTSGVYPSGANVLTF. The CDR3 nucleotides are TGTGCCAGCAGCCAAGAGAGAACTAGCGGGGTTTATCCCTCTGGGGCCAACGTCCTGACTTTC.